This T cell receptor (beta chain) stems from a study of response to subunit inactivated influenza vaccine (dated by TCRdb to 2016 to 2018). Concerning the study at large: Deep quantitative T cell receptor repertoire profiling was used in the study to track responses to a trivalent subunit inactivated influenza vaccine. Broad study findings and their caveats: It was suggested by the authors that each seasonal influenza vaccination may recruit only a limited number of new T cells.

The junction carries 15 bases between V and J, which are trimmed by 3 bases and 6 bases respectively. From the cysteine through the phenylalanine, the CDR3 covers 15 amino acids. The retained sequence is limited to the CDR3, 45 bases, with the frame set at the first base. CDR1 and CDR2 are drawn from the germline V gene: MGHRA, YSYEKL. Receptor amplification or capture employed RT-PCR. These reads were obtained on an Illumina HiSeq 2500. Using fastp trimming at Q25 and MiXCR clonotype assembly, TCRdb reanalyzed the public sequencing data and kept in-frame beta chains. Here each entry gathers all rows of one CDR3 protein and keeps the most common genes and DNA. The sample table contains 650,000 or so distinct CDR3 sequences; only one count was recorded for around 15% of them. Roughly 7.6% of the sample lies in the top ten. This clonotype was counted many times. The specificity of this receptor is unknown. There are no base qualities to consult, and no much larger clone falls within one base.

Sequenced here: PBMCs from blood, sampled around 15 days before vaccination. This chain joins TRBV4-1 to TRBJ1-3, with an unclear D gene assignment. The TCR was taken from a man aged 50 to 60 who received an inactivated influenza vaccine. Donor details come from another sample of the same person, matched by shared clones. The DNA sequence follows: TGCGCCAGCAGCCACCTGGGCCTCAAGGAAAACACCATATATTTT. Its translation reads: CASSHLGLKENTIYF.